This TCR beta chain was documented in a study of blood T cells in healthy people across ages. Combining a sample-barcoded 5' primer with a J-beta primer mix, a second PCR ran for roughly 6 to 11 cycles. In TCRdb, the 5' RACE reads were re-called with MiXCR into one record per CDR3 protein. The data contain just over 800,000 distinct CDR3 sequences, less than 80% of them seen just once; the ten biggest clones take up around a quarter. Germline values: CDR1 SGHTA, CDR2 FQGNSA. The ends were cut back, 5 bases at V and 6 bases at J, with 15 bases in the middle. This CDR3 is 14 amino acids long. The rearrangement joins TRBV7-2 to TRBJ2-3; unclear D gene. The sample taken for sequencing was blood. The clonotype comes from a man aged 30-40 years in good health. CDR3 nucleotide sequence: TGTGCCAGCAGCCAACAAGCTCTGGAGGATACGCAGTATTTT. This sequence encodes CASSQQALEDTQYF.